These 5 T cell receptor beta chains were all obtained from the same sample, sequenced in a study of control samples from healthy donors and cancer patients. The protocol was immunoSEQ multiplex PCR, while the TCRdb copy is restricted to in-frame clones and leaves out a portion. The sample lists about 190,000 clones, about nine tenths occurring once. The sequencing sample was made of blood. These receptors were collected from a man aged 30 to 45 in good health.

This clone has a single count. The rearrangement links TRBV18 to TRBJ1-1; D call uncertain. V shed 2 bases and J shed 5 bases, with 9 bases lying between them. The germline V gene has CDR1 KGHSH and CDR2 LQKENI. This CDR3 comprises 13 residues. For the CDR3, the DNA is TGTGCCAGCTCACCAGCCGGGAAAACTGAAGCTTTCTTT. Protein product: CASSPAGKTEAFF.

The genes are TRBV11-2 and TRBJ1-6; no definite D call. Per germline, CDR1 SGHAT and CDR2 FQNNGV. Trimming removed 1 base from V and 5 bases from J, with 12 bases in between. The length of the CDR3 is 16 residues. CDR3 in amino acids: CASSLAGISNNSPLHF. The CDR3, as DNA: TGTGCCAGCAGCTTAGCGGGGATCTCAAATAATTCACCCCTCCACTTT.

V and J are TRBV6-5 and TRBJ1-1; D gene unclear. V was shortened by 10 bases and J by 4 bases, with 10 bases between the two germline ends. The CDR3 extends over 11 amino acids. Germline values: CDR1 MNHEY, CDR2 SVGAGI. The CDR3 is CAMRLGTEAFF. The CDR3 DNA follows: TGTGCCATGCGGTTGGGCACTGAAGCTTTCTTT.

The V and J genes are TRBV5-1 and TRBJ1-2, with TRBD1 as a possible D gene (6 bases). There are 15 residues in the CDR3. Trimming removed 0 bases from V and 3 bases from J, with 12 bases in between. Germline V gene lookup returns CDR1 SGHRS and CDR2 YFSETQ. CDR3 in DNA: TGCGCCAGCAGCTTGGACTCCCAGGGGCACTATGGCTACACCTTC. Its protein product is CASSLDSQGHYGYTF.

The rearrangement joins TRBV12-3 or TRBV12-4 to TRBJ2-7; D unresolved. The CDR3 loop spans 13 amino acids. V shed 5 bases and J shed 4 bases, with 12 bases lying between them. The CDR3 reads CASSPSLGYEQYF. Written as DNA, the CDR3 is TGTGCCAGCAGTCCATCCCTGGGGTACGAGCAGTACTTC.